The 3 T cell receptor beta chains in this list originate from one sample, sequenced in a study of blood T cell repertoires in COVID-19. Profiling relied on immunoSEQ multiplex PCR, and the TCRdb table lists in-frame clones only, not all of them. Here the sample spans some 100,000 clones, around nine tenths being singletons. Material for sequencing was peripheral blood. All receptors come from a man aged 50 or older with acute or convalescent COVID-19.

This clone was detected once. The gene calls are TRBV7-3 and TRBJ1-2; 8 nucleotides match TRBD1. J lost 3 bases, V lost 1 base, and 4 bases had no gene match. The CDR3 has 15 amino acids. Germline V CDR1 and CDR2: SGHTA, FQGTGA. The CDR3 coding sequence is TGTGCCAGCAGCTTAAGCCCGGACAGGGACTATGGCTACACCTTC. Translated, it gives CASSLSPDRDYGYTF.

V and J are TRBV3-1 (or the pseudogene TRBV3-2) and TRBJ1-1; D possibly corresponds to TRBD1 (5 bases). There are 12 residues in the CDR3. V was trimmed by 5 bases and J by 5 bases, leaving 9 bases between them. Per the germline V gene, CDR1 is LGHDT and CDR2 is YNNKEL (reference sequence). CDR3: CASSWGETEAFF. As DNA, the CDR3 is TGTGCCAGCAGCTGGGGGGAGACTGAAGCTTTCTTT.

V and J are TRBV5-6 and TRBJ2-6; TRBD2 agrees at 7 bases. Germline CDR1 and CDR2: SGHDT and YYEEEE. The V gene end was trimmed by 0 bases and the J gene end by 2 bases; junction bases not matched to a gene: 2. The CDR3 loop spans 16 amino acids. DNA for the CDR3: TGTGCCAGCAGCTTGGCTGGGGGGGCTGGGGCCAACGTCCTGACTTTC. Amino acids: CASSLAGGAGANVLTF.